This TCR beta chain stems from a study of human T cells and chemical hapten exposure. Time point noted: patch test 2, 6 weeks after DPC sensitization. Treatment denoted: therapeutic diphenylcyclopropenone sensitization with weekly scalp DPC. The authors' total RNA extraction used unfractionated whole blood. This clonotype occurred once. Because it lacks the conserved phenylalanine or tryptophan at the end, this CDR3 is likely a read error. Per the study methods: A per-sample median of around 100,000 TCRs was observed, with a range of about 20,000 to 700,000. TCRdb ran MiXCR on the RACE reads and lists one entry per CDR3 protein. TCRdb assigned the V and J calls; the authors' analysis was not used. The table records approximately 97,000 distinct CDR3 sequences, about an eighth of them present only once. The CDR3 totals 14 residues. In germline, CDR1 is DFQATT, CDR2 SNEGSKA (reference sequence). V was shortened by 0 bases and J by 5 bases, with 11 bases between the two germline ends.

The sequencing used whole blood, collected in connection with sensitization to the hapten diphenylcyclopropenone (DPC). This sequence originates from a woman aged 40 to 55 with alopecia areata. Some clones in this sample may be carry-over from other donors' samples. The chain carries TRBV20-1 and TRBJ2-1, with unresolved D. This chain's CDR3 is CSARDILDHNEQFS. In DNA form, the CDR3 reads TGCAGTGCTAGAGATATTCTAGACCACAATGAGCAGTTCTCC.